These T cell receptor beta chains were read from a single sample in a study of early T cells in non-severe SARS-CoV-2 infection. TCRdb independently ran MiXCR on the 5' RACE reads; one entry per CDR3 protein. The table records fewer than 35,000 distinct CDR3 sequences, around 4.5% of them present only once. Sequenced: whole blood. Receptors were obtained from an adult who was a healthcare worker with PCR-confirmed SARS-CoV-2 infection or an uninfected control (not recorded which). CDR3s include the opening cysteine and the closing phenylalanine or tryptophan. Fields, in order: CDR3 DNA, CDR3 protein, clone size, D gene, V gene, J gene. A D gene is named only where the DNA matches it firmly. The listing skips clone size in some rows; elsewhere it reads once, few, many or a size class.

CDR3nt: TGTGCCAGCAGCTTAGTGCCCCTAGCGAGCACAGATACGCAGTATTTT; CDR3aa: CASSLVPLASTDTQYF; abundance: .; d_gene: .; v_gene: TRBV11-2; j_gene: TRBJ2-3
CDR3nt: TGTGCCAGCAGTCCCCGGCCTATAGCGGGAGCTAGCACAGATACGCAGTATTTT; CDR3aa: CASSPRPIAGASTDTQYF; abundance: many; d_gene: TRBD2; v_gene: TRBV27; j_gene: TRBJ2-3
CDR3nt: TGTGCCAGCAGTTACTCCGGGACAGGGGGCTACGAGCAGTACTTC; CDR3aa: CASSYSGTGGYEQYF; abundance: .; d_gene: TRBD1; v_gene: TRBV6-2/TRBV6-3; j_gene: TRBJ2-7
CDR3nt: TGTGCCAGCAGCCAAGAGTTGAACACTGAAGCTTTCTTT; CDR3aa: CASSQELNTEAFF; abundance: many; d_gene: .; v_gene: TRBV14; j_gene: TRBJ1-1
CDR3nt: TGTGCCAGCAGTGAGCTGGGACAGTCGACTAACTATGGCTACACCTTC; CDR3aa: CASSELGQSTNYGYTF; abundance: many; d_gene: TRBD1; v_gene: TRBV2; j_gene: TRBJ1-2
CDR3nt: TGTGCCAGCAGCTTAACCGGACTAGCGGGAAACAATGAGCAGTTCTTC; CDR3aa: CASSLTGLAGNNEQFF; abundance: many; d_gene: TRBD2; v_gene: TRBV7-6; j_gene: TRBJ2-1
CDR3nt: TGTGCCAGCAGCGAAGGACGGTCAGCTTTCTTT; CDR3aa: CASSEGRSAFF; abundance: many; d_gene: .; v_gene: TRBV7-9; j_gene: TRBJ1-1
CDR3nt: TGTGCCAGCAGCTTAGAGGCTGGGGATGAGCAGTTCTTC; CDR3aa: CASSLEAGDEQFF; abundance: many; d_gene: .; v_gene: TRBV7-9; j_gene: TRBJ2-1
CDR3nt: TGTGCCAGCAGCGGGACACTAGGACGTGCGGAGACCCAGTACTTC; CDR3aa: CASSGTLGRAETQYF; abundance: many; d_gene: .; v_gene: TRBV11-1; j_gene: TRBJ2-5
CDR3nt: TGTGCCAGCAGTGAGAGGGTTGTCACCGGGGAGCTGTTTTTT; CDR3aa: CASSERVVTGELFF; abundance: many; d_gene: .; v_gene: TRBV2; j_gene: TRBJ2-2
CDR3nt: TGCGCCAGCAGCTATGATAGCGGGAGGGAAGTGTATTTT; CDR3aa: CASSYDSGREVYF; abundance: large; d_gene: TRBD2; v_gene: TRBV4-3; j_gene: TRBJ2-3
CDR3nt: TGTGCCAGCAGTTCCCCCAGGACAGGGAACTATGGCTACACCTTC; CDR3aa: CASSSPRTGNYGYTF; abundance: many; d_gene: TRBD1; v_gene: TRBV28; j_gene: TRBJ1-2
CDR3nt: TGTGCCAGCGGACAGGGGAGGGTCACTGAAGCTTTCTTT; CDR3aa: CASGQGRVTEAFF; abundance: .; d_gene: TRBD1; v_gene: TRBV6-2/TRBV6-3; j_gene: TRBJ1-1
CDR3nt: TGTGCCAGCAGCCAAGAGACCCAGTACTTC; CDR3aa: CASSQETQYF; abundance: many; d_gene: .; v_gene: TRBV7-9; j_gene: TRBJ2-5
CDR3nt: TGTGCCAGCAGCGGACGGACCATACTCACAGATACGCAGTATTTT; CDR3aa: CASSGRTILTDTQYF; abundance: many; d_gene: .; v_gene: TRBV7-8; j_gene: TRBJ2-3
CDR3nt: TGTGCCAGCAGCTTTAGGAAGGGACCCACCGGGGAGCTGTTTTTT; CDR3aa: CASSFRKGPTGELFF; abundance: many; d_gene: .; v_gene: TRBV7-3; j_gene: TRBJ2-2
CDR3nt: TGCGCCAGCTCTCGGACAGGAGATAATTCACCCCTCCACTTT; CDR3aa: CASSRTGDNSPLHF; abundance: .; d_gene: TRBD1; v_gene: TRBV5-1; j_gene: TRBJ1-6
CDR3nt: TGCGCCAGCAGCCAAGAGTGGGGCCTGAACACTGAAGCTTTCTTT; CDR3aa: CASSQEWGLNTEAFF; abundance: .; d_gene: .; v_gene: TRBV4-3; j_gene: TRBJ1-1
CDR3nt: TGTGCCAGCAGCTCGACCGGGACTCCCAGGGGCACAGATACGCAGTATTTT; CDR3aa: CASSSTGTPRGTDTQYF; abundance: medium-sized; d_gene: .; v_gene: TRBV7-3; j_gene: TRBJ2-3
CDR3nt: TGTGCCAGCAGTCTTCGGGGTGGCTACGAGCAGTACTTC; CDR3aa: CASSLRGGYEQYF; abundance: many; d_gene: .; v_gene: TRBV28; j_gene: TRBJ2-7
CDR3nt: TGTGCCAGCAGCCAAGAGATGCGGGCCGACAGGGGACAGATTCCCGCTGACACGAATGAGCAGTTCTTC; CDR3aa: CASSQEMRADRGQIPADTNEQFF; abundance: many; d_gene: TRBD1; v_gene: TRBV14; j_gene: TRBJ2-1
CDR3nt: TGCGCCAGCAGCCAACGACCCGCGGGTGGTTCGGATGAGCAGTTCTTC; CDR3aa: CASSQRPAGGSDEQFF; abundance: many; d_gene: .; v_gene: TRBV4-1; j_gene: TRBJ2-1
CDR3nt: TGTGCCACCAAACCTACCACCTTGCTAGCGGCGAACACCGGGGAGCTGTTTTTT; CDR3aa: CATKPTTLLAANTGELFF; abundance: few; d_gene: TRBD2; v_gene: TRBV5-5; j_gene: TRBJ2-2
CDR3nt: TGTGCTAGTGGTTTGGGAGCGGGAAGGACCGATGAGCAGTTCTTC; CDR3aa: CASGLGAGRTDEQFF; abundance: many; d_gene: TRBD2; v_gene: TRBV12-5; j_gene: TRBJ2-1
CDR3nt: TGTGCCAGCAAACCTGCGGGACAGGCCCCCGCGAGCTCCTACAATGAGCAGTTCTTC; CDR3aa: CASKPAGQAPASSYNEQFF; abundance: many; d_gene: TRBD1; v_gene: TRBV28; j_gene: TRBJ2-1
CDR3nt: TGTGCCAGCTCACCACCGGAAGCCCCAGAGACCCAGTACTTC; CDR3aa: CASSPPEAPETQYF; abundance: many; d_gene: .; v_gene: TRBV18; j_gene: TRBJ2-5
CDR3nt: TGTGCCACCAGCAGGGACAGGGAAGCGGTCTATGGCTACACCTTC; CDR3aa: CATSRDREAVYGYTF; abundance: many; d_gene: TRBD1; v_gene: TRBV15; j_gene: TRBJ1-2
CDR3nt: TGTGCCAGCAGCCAAGATCCCACGACGGATGAGCAGTTCTTC; CDR3aa: CASSQDPTTDEQFF; abundance: .; d_gene: .; v_gene: TRBV4-2; j_gene: TRBJ2-1
CDR3nt: TGTGCCATCAGTGATCATGTGAACACTGAAGCTTTCTTT; CDR3aa: CAISDHVNTEAFF; abundance: many; d_gene: .; v_gene: TRBV10-3; j_gene: TRBJ1-1
CDR3nt: TGTGCCAGCAGTTTTGGAGGGACGAACACCGGGGAGCTGTTTTTT; CDR3aa: CASSFGGTNTGELFF; abundance: many; d_gene: .; v_gene: TRBV27; j_gene: TRBJ2-2
CDR3nt: TGCAGCGTTGACAGGCCTAACAATGAGCAGTTCTTC; CDR3aa: CSVDRPNNEQFF; abundance: many; d_gene: .; v_gene: TRBV29-1; j_gene: TRBJ2-1
CDR3nt: TGTGCCAGCAGTCTGACAGGGGAGGGGGAGACCCAGTACTTC; CDR3aa: CASSLTGEGETQYF; abundance: many; d_gene: .; v_gene: TRBV6-5; j_gene: TRBJ2-5
CDR3nt: TGTGCCAGCTCACCAGCCACCTACGCAAATTCACCCCTCCACTTT; CDR3aa: CASSPATYANSPLHF; abundance: .; d_gene: .; v_gene: TRBV18; j_gene: TRBJ1-6
CDR3nt: TGCGCCAGCAGCCAAGAATTGGCTAGCAATGAGCAGTTCTTC; CDR3aa: CASSQELASNEQFF; abundance: many; d_gene: .; v_gene: TRBV4-3; j_gene: TRBJ2-1
CDR3nt: TGTGCCAGCAGTTCTAACGGGAATAGCAATCAGCCCCAGCATTTT; CDR3aa: CASSSNGNSNQPQHF; abundance: many; d_gene: .; v_gene: TRBV27; j_gene: TRBJ1-5
CDR3nt: TGTGCCAGCAGCTTCAAATGGGGGCTCCCTGGGGCCAACGTCCTGACTTTC; CDR3aa: CASSFKWGLPGANVLTF; abundance: .; d_gene: .; v_gene: TRBV7-9; j_gene: TRBJ2-6
CDR3nt: TGTGCCAGCAGGAGACTAGCGGGAGGATATGAGCAGTTCTTC; CDR3aa: CASRRLAGGYEQFF; abundance: few; d_gene: TRBD2; v_gene: TRBV6-4; j_gene: TRBJ2-1